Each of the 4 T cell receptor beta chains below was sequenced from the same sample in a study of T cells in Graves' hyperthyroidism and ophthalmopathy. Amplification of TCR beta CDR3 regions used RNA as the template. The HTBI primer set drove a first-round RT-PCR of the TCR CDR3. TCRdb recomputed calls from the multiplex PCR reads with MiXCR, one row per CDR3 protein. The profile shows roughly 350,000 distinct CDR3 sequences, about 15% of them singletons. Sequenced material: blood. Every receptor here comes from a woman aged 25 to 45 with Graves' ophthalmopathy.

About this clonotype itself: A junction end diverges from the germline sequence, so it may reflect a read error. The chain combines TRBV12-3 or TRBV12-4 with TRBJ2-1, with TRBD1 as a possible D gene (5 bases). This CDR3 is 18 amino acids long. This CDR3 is CASSTRELTKYSYNGQFF. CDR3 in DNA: TGTGCCAGCAGTACCAGGGAACTCACAAAATACTCCTACAATGGGCAGTTCTTC.

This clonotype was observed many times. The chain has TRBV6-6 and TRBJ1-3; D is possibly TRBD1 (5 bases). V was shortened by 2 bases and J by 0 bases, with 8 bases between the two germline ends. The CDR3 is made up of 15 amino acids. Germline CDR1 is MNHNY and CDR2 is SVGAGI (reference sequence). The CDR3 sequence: CASSYQGSSGNTIYF. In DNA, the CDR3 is TGTGCCAGCAGTTACCAGGGTAGCTCTGGAAACACCATATATTTT.

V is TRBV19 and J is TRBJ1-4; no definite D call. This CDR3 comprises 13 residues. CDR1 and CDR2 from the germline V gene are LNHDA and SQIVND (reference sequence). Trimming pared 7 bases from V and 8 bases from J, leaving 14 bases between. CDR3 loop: CASKLHNAEKLFF. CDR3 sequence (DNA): TGTGCCAGTAAGCTACACAACGCAGAAAAACTGTTTTTT.

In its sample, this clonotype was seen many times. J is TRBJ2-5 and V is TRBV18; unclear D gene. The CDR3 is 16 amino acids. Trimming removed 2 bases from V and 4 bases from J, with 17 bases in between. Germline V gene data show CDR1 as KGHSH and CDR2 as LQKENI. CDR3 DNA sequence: TGTGCCAGCTCACCATCAAGTCTCAGGACCACAGAGACCCAGTACTTC. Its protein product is CASSPSSLRTTETQYF.